This T cell receptor (beta chain) derives from a study of PD-1 blockade in classical Hodgkin lymphoma. Study-level background: Nivolumab was given intravenously to patients at 3 mg/kg every 2 weeks. Study observations and caveats: Only CD4+ TCR diversity, not CD8+, had risen significantly by C4D1. Before treatment, TCR diversity in newly diagnosed patients was reportedly lower than in healthy donors.

The germline V gene encodes CDR1 SNHLY and CDR2 FYNNEI. V was shortened by 6 bases and J by 4 bases, with 16 bases between the two germline ends. The CDR3 consists of 15 residues. Each patient's relapse followed autologous stem cell transplantation, and brentuximab vedotin exposure varied. Method: immunoSEQ multiplex PCR; TCRdb's copy keeps in-frame clones and lacks some. The sample carries 20,000 to 25,000 clones, around 86% recorded once. This clone has only one observation. Its target is not known. The source of this sequence is a human donor with classical Hodgkin lymphoma. The starting material was peripheral blood mononuclear cells (PBMCs), obtained before the second cycle of nivolumab. The rearrangement uses TRBV2 and TRBJ1-5, with a weak D call TRBD1 (6 bases). CDR3 in DNA: TGTGCCAGCAGGGGGATACAGGGACTAAATCAGCCCCAGCATTTT. Translated: CASRGIQGLNQPQHF.